Listed below are T cell receptor beta chains from one sample, sequenced in a study of blood T cell repertoires in COVID-19. TCRdb's table, derived via immunoSEQ multiplex PCR, lists solely in-frame clones and lacks some. The sample shows 110,000 or so clones, approximately 87% of them seen only once. The sample consisted of peripheral blood. The receptors stem from a man between 65 and 85 years old who had recovered from COVID-19. CDR3s include the opening cysteine and the closing phenylalanine or tryptophan. D genes are given only for firm matches. Size values are once, few and many counts, or a class for expanded clones, and some rows have none.

size: -; V: TRBV20-1; J: TRBJ2-1; D: -; DNA: TGCAGTGCTAGAGATCGCCAGGGGCAGTTCTTC; CDR3: CSARDRQGQFF
size: -; V: TRBV15; J: TRBJ2-2; D: -; DNA: TGTGCCACCAGCAGAGATGCGCCCGGGGAGCTGTTTTTT; CDR3: CATSRDAPGELFF
size: -; V: TRBV7-8; J: TRBJ1-3; D: TRBD1; DNA: TGTGCCAGCAGCCCGGGACAGGGGAAGAGTGGAAACACCATATATTTT; CDR3: CASSPGQGKSGNTIYF
size: -; V: TRBV9; J: TRBJ2-3; D: -; DNA: TGTGCCAGCAGCGTAGCTAGCGCCGGCACAGATACGCAGTATTTT; CDR3: CASSVASAGTDTQYF
size: -; V: TRBV2; J: TRBJ2-3; D: -; DNA: TGTGCCAGCAGTGACAGGCAGGGTGTAGATACGCAGTATTTT; CDR3: CASSDRQGVDTQYF
size: once; V: TRBV11-2; J: TRBJ1-1; D: -; DNA: TGTGCCAGCAGCCTCCACATTAACACTGAAGCTTTCTTT; CDR3: CASSLHINTEAFF
size: once; V: TRBV2; J: TRBJ2-7; D: TRBD1; DNA: TGTGCCAGCCGCAGGGGGCTCAGCTCCTACGAGCAGTACTTC; CDR3: CASRRGLSSYEQYF
size: -; V: TRBV6-6; J: TRBJ1-5; D: -; DNA: TGTGCCAGCAGCCTCTCCCTTCTAAGCAATCAGCCCCAGCATTTT; CDR3: CASSLSLLSNQPQHF
size: -; V: TRBV27; J: TRBJ2-1; D: -; DNA: TGTGCCAGCAGGGAATGGGGGGAGCTGTACAATGAGCAGTTCTTC; CDR3: CASREWGELYNEQFF
size: -; V: TRBV21-1; J: TRBJ2-1; D: -; DNA: TGTGCCAGCAGCAATCACGGCGGGAGGGAGGGTGAGCAGTTCTTC; CDR3: CASSNHGGREGEQFF
size: -; V: TRBV7-3; J: TRBJ1-5; D: -; DNA: TGTGCCAGCAGCTTAATGGGGGGAAGCAATCAGCCCCAGCATTTT; CDR3: CASSLMGGSNQPQHF
size: once; V: TRBV5-4; J: TRBJ2-7; D: TRBD2; DNA: TGTGCCAGCAGCAGCCGGACTAGCGGCACTTACGAGCAGTACTTC; CDR3: CASSSRTSGTYEQYF
size: many; V: TRBV5-6; J: TRBJ1-2; D: -; DNA: TGTGCCAGCAGCCATTACTTCGCAGGGGACTATGGCTACACCTTC; CDR3: CASSHYFAGDYGYTF
size: -; V: TRBV29-1; J: TRBJ2-2; D: TRBD2; DNA: TGCAGCGTTGAGAGAGCGGGGGGGCTTACCGGGGAGCTGTTTTTT; CDR3: CSVERAGGLTGELFF
size: once; V: TRBV3-1/TRBV3-2; J: TRBJ1-1; D: -; DNA: TGTGCCAGCAGCCAAGAGGACAAGAACACTGAAGCTTTCTTT; CDR3: CASSQEDKNTEAFF
size: -; V: TRBV6-5; J: TRBJ1-6; D: -; DNA: TGTGCCAGCAGCCCCATAAAGGGGGATAATTCACCCCTCCACTTT; CDR3: CASSPIKGDNSPLHF
size: -; V: TRBV28; J: TRBJ1-3; D: -; DNA: TGTGCCAGCAGTTTTTCGGGGTTCTCTGGAAACACCATATATTTT; CDR3: CASSFSGFSGNTIYF
size: few; V: TRBV6-2/TRBV6-3; J: TRBJ1-2; D: TRBD1; DNA: TGTGCCAGCAGTTGGGGGACAGGGAGTGCTTTTAACTATGGCTACACCTTC; CDR3: CASSWGTGSAFNYGYTF
size: few; V: TRBV28; J: TRBJ1-6; D: -; DNA: TGTGCCAGCACTACCCTGTGGGGGGGATATAATTCACCCCTCCACTTT; CDR3: CASTTLWGGYNSPLHF
size: -; V: TRBV19; J: TRBJ2-2; D: -; DNA: TGTGCCAGTAATGACCAGGGCTGGGGCACCGGGGAGCTGTTTTTT; CDR3: CASNDQGWGTGELFF
size: few; V: TRBV10-3; J: TRBJ2-7; D: -; DNA: TGTGCCATCAGCGGTGCAGGGGTTTCCTACGAGCAGTACTTC; CDR3: CAISGAGVSYEQYF
size: -; V: TRBV28; J: TRBJ1-2; D: -; DNA: TGTGCCAGCACGGGGGGCGGCTATGGCTACACCTTC; CDR3: CASTGGGYGYTF
size: -; V: TRBV18; J: TRBJ1-2; D: -; DNA: TGTGCCAGCTCACCAGGAGAATTTTATGGCTACACCTTC; CDR3: CASSPGEFYGYTF
size: -; V: TRBV2; J: TRBJ1-5; D: -; DNA: TGTGCCAGCAGGTATGGGGCTCAAGGGTATCAGCCCCAGCATTTT; CDR3: CASRYGAQGYQPQHF
size: -; V: TRBV7-9; J: TRBJ2-6; D: -; DNA: TGTGCCAGCAGCGAACAGAGCTCTGGGGCCAACGTCCTGACTTTC; CDR3: CASSEQSSGANVLTF
size: -; V: TRBV6-5; J: TRBJ2-5; D: TRBD1; DNA: TGTGCCAGCAGTTATTGGGGACAGGGGGCGGAAGAGACCCAGTACTTC; CDR3: CASSYWGQGAEETQYF
size: -; V: TRBV5-1; J: TRBJ2-3; D: TRBD2; DNA: TGCGCCAGCAGCTTTAGCGGGAGGACAGATACGCAGTATTTT; CDR3: CASSFSGRTDTQYF
size: -; V: TRBV9; J: TRBJ1-2; D: -; DNA: TGTGCCAGCAGCGGGGTTTGGAGTAGCAACTATGGCTACACCTTC; CDR3: CASSGVWSSNYGYTF
size: -; V: TRBV5-4; J: TRBJ1-2; D: -; DNA: TGTGCCAGCAGCTCCTCAGTTTCGAACTATGGCTACACCTTC; CDR3: CASSSSVSNYGYTF
size: -; V: TRBV11-2; J: TRBJ2-5; D: -; DNA: TGTGCCAGCAGCTTACTGGGACTGGAGACCCAGTACTTC; CDR3: CASSLLGLETQYF
size: -; V: TRBV29-1; J: TRBJ2-7; D: TRBD1; DNA: TGCAGCATCACCGGGACAGGGACCTACGAGCAGTACTTC; CDR3: CSITGTGTYEQYF
size: few; V: TRBV5-1; J: TRBJ1-2; D: TRBD1; DNA: TGCGCCAGCAGCTTGGAGGCAGGGGGGTACGGCTACACCTTC; CDR3: CASSLEAGGYGYTF
size: -; V: TRBV18; J: TRBJ2-7; D: -; DNA: TGTGCCAGCTCACCAAGGAGCTCCTACGAGCAGTACTTC; CDR3: CASSPRSSYEQYF
size: -; V: TRBV5-4; J: TRBJ2-7; D: -; DNA: TGTGCCAGCAGCTTCAGGGGTAAGGGGACCTACGAGCAGTACTTC; CDR3: CASSFRGKGTYEQYF
size: -; V: TRBV5-1; J: TRBJ2-5; D: TRBD2; DNA: TGCGCCAGCAGCTTGGTGGCGGGAGAAGAGACCCAGTACTTC; CDR3: CASSLVAGEETQYF
size: few; V: TRBV30; J: TRBJ1-1; D: TRBD1; DNA: TGTGCCTGGGCCGGGACAGTCCTGAACACTGAAGCTTTCTTT; CDR3: CAWAGTVLNTEAFF
size: -; V: TRBV7-2; J: TRBJ2-3; D: TRBD2; DNA: TGTGCCAGCAGCTTAAAACCCTCCTTCGGGAGGGCCGGCGCAGATACGCAGTATTTT; CDR3: CASSLKPSFGRAGADTQYF
size: -; V: TRBV7-9; J: TRBJ2-7; D: TRBD2; DNA: TGTGCCAGCAGCAACGGAACTAGCGAGTTCTACGAGCAGTACTTC; CDR3: CASSNGTSEFYEQYF
size: -; V: TRBV5-1; J: TRBJ1-3; D: -; DNA: TGCGCCAGCAGCTTTCAGGCAGGCCCGAGCTCTGGAAACACCATATATTTT; CDR3: CASSFQAGPSSGNTIYF
size: once; V: TRBV28; J: TRBJ2-3; D: -; DNA: TGTGCCAGCCGATTCCAGGGGCTAGATACGCAGTATTTT; CDR3: CASRFQGLDTQYF
size: -; V: TRBV15; J: TRBJ2-1; D: TRBD2; DNA: TGTGCCACCAGCAGAGATGTGTCGGGAGGGCCAACTGAGCAGTTCTTC; CDR3: CATSRDVSGGPTEQFF
size: -; V: TRBV9; J: TRBJ1-1; D: -; DNA: TGTGCCAGCAGCGTAGATCGGAGGGGACGACCGAAAGAGAACACTGAAGCTTTCTTT; CDR3: CASSVDRRGRPKENTEAFF
size: -; V: TRBV6-1; J: TRBJ1-3; D: TRBD1; DNA: TGTGCCAGCAGCCAGACAGGGGGCGTTGGAAACACCATATATTTT; CDR3: CASSQTGGVGNTIYF
size: -; V: TRBV5-1; J: TRBJ2-3; D: TRBD1; DNA: TGCGCCGGCTCCTTGGGACAGACAGCAGATACGCAGTATTTT; CDR3: CAGSLGQTADTQYF
size: -; V: TRBV5-1; J: TRBJ1-2; D: TRBD1; DNA: TGCGCCAGCAGCCCCCCTTACGGACAGGGCGGGGGCTACACCTTC; CDR3: CASSPPYGQGGGYTF
size: -; V: TRBV9; J: TRBJ2-7; D: -; DNA: TGTGCCAGCAGCGTAGGGGTCGGGTCCTCCTACGAGCAGTACTTC; CDR3: CASSVGVGSSYEQYF